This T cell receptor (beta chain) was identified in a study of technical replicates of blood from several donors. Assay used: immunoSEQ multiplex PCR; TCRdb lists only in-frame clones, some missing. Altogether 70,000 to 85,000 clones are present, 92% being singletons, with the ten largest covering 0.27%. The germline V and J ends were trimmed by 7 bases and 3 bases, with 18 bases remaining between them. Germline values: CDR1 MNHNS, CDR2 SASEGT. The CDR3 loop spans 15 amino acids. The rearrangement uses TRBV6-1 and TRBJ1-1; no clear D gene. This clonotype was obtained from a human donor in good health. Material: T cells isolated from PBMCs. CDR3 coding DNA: TGTGCCAGCACCCCAAGCGGAGGGTGGGACACTGAAGCTTTCTTT. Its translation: CASTPSGGWDTEAFF.